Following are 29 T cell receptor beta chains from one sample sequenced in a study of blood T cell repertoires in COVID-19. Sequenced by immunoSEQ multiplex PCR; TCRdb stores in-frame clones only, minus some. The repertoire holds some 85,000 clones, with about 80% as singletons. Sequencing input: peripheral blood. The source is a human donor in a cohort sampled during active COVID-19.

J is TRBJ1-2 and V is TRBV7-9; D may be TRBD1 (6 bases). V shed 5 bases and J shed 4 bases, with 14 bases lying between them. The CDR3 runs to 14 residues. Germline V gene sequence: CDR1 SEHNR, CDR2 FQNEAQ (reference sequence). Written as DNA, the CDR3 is TGTGCCAGCAGCACACAGGGTGGGGGCTATGGCTACACCTTC. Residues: CASSTQGGGYGYTF.

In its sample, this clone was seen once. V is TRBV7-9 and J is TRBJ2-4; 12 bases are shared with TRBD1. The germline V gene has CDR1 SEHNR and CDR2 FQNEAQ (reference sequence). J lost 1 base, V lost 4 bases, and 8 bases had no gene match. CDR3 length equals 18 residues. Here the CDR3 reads CASSSGTGGRWAKNIQYF. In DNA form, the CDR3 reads TGTGCCAGCAGCTCCGGGACAGGGGGCAGGTGGGCCAAAAACATTCAGTACTTC. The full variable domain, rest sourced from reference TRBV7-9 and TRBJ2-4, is DTGVSQNPRHKITKRGQNVTFRCDPISEHNRLYWYRQTLGQGPEFLTYFQNEAQLEKSRLLSDRFSAERPKGSFSTLEIQRTEQGDSAMYLCASSSGTGGRWAKNIQYFGAGTRLSVL.

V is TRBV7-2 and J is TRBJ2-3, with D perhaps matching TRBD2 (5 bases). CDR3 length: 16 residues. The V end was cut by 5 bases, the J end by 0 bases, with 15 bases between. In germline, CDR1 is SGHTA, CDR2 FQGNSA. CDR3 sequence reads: CASSSGVGGSTDTQYF. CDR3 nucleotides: TGTGCCAGCAGCAGCGGCGTAGGAGGTAGCACAGATACGCAGTATTTT.

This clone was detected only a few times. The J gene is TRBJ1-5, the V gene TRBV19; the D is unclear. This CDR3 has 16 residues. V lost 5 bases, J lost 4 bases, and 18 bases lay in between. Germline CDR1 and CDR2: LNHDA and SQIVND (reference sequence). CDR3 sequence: CASSLPGGLGNQPQHF. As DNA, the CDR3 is TGTGCCAGTAGTCTCCCGGGAGGGCTGGGGAATCAGCCCCAGCATTTT.

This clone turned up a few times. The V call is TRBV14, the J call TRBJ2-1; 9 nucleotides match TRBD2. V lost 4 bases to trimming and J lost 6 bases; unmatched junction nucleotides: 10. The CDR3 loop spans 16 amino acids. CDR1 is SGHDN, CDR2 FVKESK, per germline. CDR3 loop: CASSLPGLAPLNEQFF. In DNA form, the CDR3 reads TGTGCCAGCAGCCTCCCGGGACTAGCCCCCCTCAATGAGCAGTTCTTC.

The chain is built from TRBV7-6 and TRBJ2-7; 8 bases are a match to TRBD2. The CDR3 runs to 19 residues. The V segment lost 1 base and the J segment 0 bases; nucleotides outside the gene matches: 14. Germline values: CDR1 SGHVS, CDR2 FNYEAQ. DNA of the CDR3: TGTGCCAGCAGCTTAGGAGCCCTCGGGGGGCGGGAGGTCTCCTACGAGCAGTACTTC. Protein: CASSLGALGGREVSYEQYF. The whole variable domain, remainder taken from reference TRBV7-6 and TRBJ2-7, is GAGVSQSPRYKVTKRGQDVALRCDPISGHVSLYWYRQALGQGPEFLTYFNYEAQQDKSGLPNDRFSAERPEGSISTLTIQRTEQRDSAMYRCASSLGALGGREVSYEQYFGPGTRLTVT.

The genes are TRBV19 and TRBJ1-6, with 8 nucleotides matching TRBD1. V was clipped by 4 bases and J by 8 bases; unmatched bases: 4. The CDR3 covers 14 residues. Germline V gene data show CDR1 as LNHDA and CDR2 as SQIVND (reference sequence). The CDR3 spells CASSTTGGDSPLHF. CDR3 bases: TGTGCCAGTAGTACCACAGGGGGAGATTCACCCCTCCACTTT.

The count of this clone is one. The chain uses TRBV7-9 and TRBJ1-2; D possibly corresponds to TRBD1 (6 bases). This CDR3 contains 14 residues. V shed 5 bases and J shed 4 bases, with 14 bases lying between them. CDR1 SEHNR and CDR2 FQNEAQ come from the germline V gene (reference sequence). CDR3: CASSLPGQPYGYTF. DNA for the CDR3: TGTGCCAGCAGCCTACCCGGACAGCCCTATGGCTACACCTTC.

The DNA of the CDR3 is TGTGCCAGCAGTGGGTCGGGAGTCCCAGATACGCAGTATTTT. This gives the protein CASSGSGVPDTQYF. V usage is TRBV28 and J usage is TRBJ2-3; possible D gene TRBD2, 6 bases. Germline CDR1 reads MDHEN; CDR2 reads SYDVKM. Trimming pared 5 bases from V and 4 bases from J, leaving 13 bases between. CDR3 length equals 14 residues.

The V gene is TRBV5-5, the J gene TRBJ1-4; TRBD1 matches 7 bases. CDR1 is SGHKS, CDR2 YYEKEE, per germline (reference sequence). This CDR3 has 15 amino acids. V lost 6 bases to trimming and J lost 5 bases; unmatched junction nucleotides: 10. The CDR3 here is CASTPGGRGNEKLFF. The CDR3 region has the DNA TGTGCCAGCACCCCCGGTGGCAGGGGGAATGAAAAACTGTTTTTT.

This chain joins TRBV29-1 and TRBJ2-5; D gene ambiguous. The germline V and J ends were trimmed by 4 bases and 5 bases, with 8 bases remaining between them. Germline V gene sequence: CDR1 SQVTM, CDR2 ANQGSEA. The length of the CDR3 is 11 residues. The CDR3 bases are TGCAGCGTTGGGCCCAGTGAGACCCAGTACTTC. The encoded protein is CSVGPSETQYF.

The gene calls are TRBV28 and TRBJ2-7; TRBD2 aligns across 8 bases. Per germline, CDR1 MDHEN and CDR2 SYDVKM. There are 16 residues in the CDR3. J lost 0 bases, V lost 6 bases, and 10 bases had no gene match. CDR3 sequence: CASRVGGGAGSYEQYF. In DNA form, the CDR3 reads TGTGCCAGCAGGGTCGGGGGGGGCGCAGGCTCCTACGAGCAGTACTTC. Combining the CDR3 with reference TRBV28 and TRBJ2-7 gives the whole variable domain DVKVTQSSRYLVKRTGEKVFLECVQDMDHENMFWYRQDPGLGLRLIYFSYDVKMKEKGDIPEGYSVSREKKERFSLILESASTNQTSMYLCASRVGGGAGSYEQYFGPGTRLTVT.

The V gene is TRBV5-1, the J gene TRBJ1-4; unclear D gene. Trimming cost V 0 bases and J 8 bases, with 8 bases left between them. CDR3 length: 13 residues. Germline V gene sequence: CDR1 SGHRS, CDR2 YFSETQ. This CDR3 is CASSLVFGEKLFF. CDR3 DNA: TGCGCCAGCAGCTTGGTCTTCGGGGAAAAACTGTTTTTT. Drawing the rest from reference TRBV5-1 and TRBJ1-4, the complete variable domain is KAGVTQTPRYLIKTRGQQVTLSCSPISGHRSVSWYQQTPGQGLQFLFEYFSETQRNKGNFPGRFSGRQFSNSRSEMNVSTLELGDSALYLCASSLVFGEKLFFGSGTQLSVL.

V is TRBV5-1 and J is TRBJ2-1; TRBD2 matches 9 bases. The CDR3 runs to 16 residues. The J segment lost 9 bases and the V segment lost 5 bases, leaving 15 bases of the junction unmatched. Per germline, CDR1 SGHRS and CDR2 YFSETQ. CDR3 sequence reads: CASRAYSGSKLGEQFF. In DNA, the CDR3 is TGCGCCAGCAGAGCTTATAGCGGGAGCAAATTGGGTGAGCAGTTCTTC.

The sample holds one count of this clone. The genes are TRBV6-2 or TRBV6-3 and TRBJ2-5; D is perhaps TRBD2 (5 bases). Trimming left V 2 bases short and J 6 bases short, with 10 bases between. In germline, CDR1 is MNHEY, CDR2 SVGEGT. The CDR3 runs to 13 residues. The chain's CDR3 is CASSYIAGQTQYF. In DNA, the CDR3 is TGTGCCAGCAGTTACATCGCGGGCCAGACCCAGTACTTC.

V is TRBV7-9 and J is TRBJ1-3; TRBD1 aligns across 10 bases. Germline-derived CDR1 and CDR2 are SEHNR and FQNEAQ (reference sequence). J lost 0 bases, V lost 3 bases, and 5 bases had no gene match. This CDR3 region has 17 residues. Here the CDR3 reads CASSLAGTGASGNTIYF. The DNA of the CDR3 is TGTGCCAGCAGCTTGGCCGGGACAGGGGCCTCTGGAAACACCATATATTTT.

CDR3: CASRRASSYNSPLHF. CDR3 nucleotide sequence: TGTGCCAGCAGGAGAGCGAGCTCCTATAATTCACCCCTCCACTTT. The V call is TRBV2, the J call TRBJ1-6; unclear D gene. Germline-derived CDR1 and CDR2 are SNHLY and FYNNEI. CDR3 length: 15 residues. V lost 6 bases and J 0 bases, leaving 9 bases between the germline ends.

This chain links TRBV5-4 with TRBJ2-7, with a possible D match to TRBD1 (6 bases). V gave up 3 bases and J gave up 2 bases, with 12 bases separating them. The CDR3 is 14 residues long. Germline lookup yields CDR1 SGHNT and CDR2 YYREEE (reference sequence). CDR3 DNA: TGTGCCAGCAGCTCGGGGACACGTACCTACGAGCAGTACTTC. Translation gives CASSSGTRTYEQYF.

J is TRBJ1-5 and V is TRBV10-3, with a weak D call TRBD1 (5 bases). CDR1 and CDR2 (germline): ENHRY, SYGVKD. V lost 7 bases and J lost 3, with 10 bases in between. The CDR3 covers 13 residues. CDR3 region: CAINQGLNQPQHF. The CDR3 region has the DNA TGTGCCATCAACCAGGGCCTCAATCAGCCCCAGCATTTT.

CDR3 nucleotide sequence: TGTGCCAGCAGTGAAGTTTCTAACAGGTGGTATTCTTCCACAGATACGCAGTATTTT. This codes for CASSEVSNRWYSSTDTQYF. This sequence joins TRBV6-1 and TRBJ2-3; perhaps TRBD1 as D (5 bases). The V gene lost 1 base and the J gene lost 2 bases, with 22 bases spanning the gap. The CDR3 extends over 19 amino acids. Germline V gene data show CDR1 as MNHNS and CDR2 as SASEGT.

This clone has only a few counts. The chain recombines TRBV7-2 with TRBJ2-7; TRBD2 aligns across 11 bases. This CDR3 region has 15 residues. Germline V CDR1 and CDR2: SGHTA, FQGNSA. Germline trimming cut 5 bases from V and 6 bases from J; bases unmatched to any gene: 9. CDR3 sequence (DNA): TGTGCCAGCAGCGTAACTAGCGGGGGAAAGGGCGAGCAGTACTTC. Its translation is CASSVTSGGKGEQYF. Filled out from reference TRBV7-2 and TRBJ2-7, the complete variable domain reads GAGVSQSPSNKVTEKGKDVELRCDPISGHTALYWYRQSLGQGLEFLIYFQGNSAPDKSGLPSDRFSAERTGGSVSTLTIQRTQQEDSAVYLCASSVTSGGKGEQYFGPGTRLTVT.

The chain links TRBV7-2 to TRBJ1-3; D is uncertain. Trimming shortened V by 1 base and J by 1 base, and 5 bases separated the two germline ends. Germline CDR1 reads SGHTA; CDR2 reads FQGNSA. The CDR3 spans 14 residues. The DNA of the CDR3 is TGTGCCAGCAGCTTAGACATTTCTGGAAACACCATATATTTT. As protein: CASSLDISGNTIYF. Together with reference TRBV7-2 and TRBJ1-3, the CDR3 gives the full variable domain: GAGVSQSPSNKVTEKGKDVELRCDPISGHTALYWYRQSLGQGLEFLIYFQGNSAPDKSGLPSDRFSAERTGGSVSTLTIQRTQQEDSAVYLCASSLDISGNTIYFGEGSWLTVV.

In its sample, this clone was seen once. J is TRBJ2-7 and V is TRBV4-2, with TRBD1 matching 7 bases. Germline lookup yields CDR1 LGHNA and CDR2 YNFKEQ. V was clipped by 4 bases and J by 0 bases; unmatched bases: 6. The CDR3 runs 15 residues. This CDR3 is CASSRSRDSSYEQYF. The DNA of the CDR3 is TGTGCCAGCAGCCGGTCCCGGGACAGCTCCTACGAGCAGTACTTC.

CDR3 amino acids: CASSFRGSSYNEQFF. Written as DNA, the CDR3 is TGTGCCAGCAGCTTTCGGGGGTCCTCCTACAATGAGCAGTTCTTC. The genes are TRBV11-3 and TRBJ2-1; weak D call: TRBD2 (6 bases). This CDR3 is built from 15 residues. Germline CDR1 is SGHNT and CDR2 is YENEEA. Trimming removed 3 bases at V and 0 bases at J, with 9 bases between.

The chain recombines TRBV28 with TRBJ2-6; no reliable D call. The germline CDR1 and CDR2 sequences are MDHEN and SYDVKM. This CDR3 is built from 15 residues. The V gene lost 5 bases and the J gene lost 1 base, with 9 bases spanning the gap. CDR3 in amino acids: CASSQTFSGANVLTF. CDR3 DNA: TGTGCCAGCAGTCAGACATTTTCTGGGGCCAACGTCCTGACTTTC.

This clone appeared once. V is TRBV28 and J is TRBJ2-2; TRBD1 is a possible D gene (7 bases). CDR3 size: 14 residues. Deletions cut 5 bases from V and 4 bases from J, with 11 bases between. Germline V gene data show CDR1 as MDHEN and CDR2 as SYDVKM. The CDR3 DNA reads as TGTGCCAGCAGTGCCCAGGGGGGCACCGGGGAGCTGTTTTTT. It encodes CASSAQGGTGELFF.

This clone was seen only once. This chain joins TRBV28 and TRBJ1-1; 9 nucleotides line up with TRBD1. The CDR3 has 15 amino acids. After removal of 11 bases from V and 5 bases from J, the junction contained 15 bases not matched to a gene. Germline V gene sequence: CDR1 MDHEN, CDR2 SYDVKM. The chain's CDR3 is CASLGTGLRRTEAFF. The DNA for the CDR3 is TGTGCCTCCTTGGGGACAGGGCTCAGGAGGACTGAAGCTTTCTTT.

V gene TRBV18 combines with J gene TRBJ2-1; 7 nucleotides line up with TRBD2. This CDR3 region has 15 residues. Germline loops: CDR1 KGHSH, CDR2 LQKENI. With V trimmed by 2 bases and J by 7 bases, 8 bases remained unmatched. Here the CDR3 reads CASSPTAGVRNEQFF. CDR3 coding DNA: TGTGCCAGCTCACCAACCGCGGGAGTGAGGAATGAGCAGTTCTTC. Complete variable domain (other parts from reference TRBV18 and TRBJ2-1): NAGVMQNPRHLVRRRGQEARLRCSPMKGHSHVYWYRQLPEEGLKFMVYLQKENIIDESGMPKERFSAEFPKEGPSILRIQQVVRGDSAAYFCASSPTAGVRNEQFFGPGTRLTVL.

Here the CDR3 reads CASSLFPDFSSPLHF. In DNA, the CDR3 is TGTGCCAGCAGTTTATTCCCGGACTTCAGTTCACCCCTCCACTTT. The chain links TRBV28 to TRBJ1-6; no firm D call. Trimming took 1 base from V and 9 from J, leaving 13 bases between them. The CDR3 runs to 15 residues. Germline values: CDR1 MDHEN, CDR2 SYDVKM. Full variable domain (missing parts from reference TRBV28 and TRBJ1-6): DVKVTQSSRYLVKRTGEKVFLECVQDMDHENMFWYRQDPGLGLRLIYFSYDVKMKEKGDIPEGYSVSREKKERFSLILESASTNQTSMYLCASSLFPDFSSPLHFGNGTRLTVT.